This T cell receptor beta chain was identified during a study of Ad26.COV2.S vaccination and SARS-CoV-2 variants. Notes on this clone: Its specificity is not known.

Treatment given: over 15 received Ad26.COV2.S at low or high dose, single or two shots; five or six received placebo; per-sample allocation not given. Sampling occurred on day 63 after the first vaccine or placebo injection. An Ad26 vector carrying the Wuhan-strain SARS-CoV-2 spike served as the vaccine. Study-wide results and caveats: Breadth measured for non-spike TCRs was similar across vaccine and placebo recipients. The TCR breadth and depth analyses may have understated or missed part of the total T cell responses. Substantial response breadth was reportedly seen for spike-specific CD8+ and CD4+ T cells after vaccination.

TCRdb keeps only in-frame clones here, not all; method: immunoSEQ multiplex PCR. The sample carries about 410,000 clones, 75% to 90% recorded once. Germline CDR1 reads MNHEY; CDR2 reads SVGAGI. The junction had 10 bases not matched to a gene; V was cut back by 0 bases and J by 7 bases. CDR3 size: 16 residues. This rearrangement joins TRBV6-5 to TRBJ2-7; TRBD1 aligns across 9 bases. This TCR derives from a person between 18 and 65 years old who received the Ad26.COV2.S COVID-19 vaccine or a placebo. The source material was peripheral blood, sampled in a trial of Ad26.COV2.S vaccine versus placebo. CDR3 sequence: CASSYSGTGKIREQYF. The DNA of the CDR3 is TGTGCCAGCAGTTACTCGGGGACAGGGAAGATTCGGGAGCAGTACTTC.